This T cell receptor beta chain was profiled in a study of response to subunit inactivated influenza vaccine. Study observations and caveats: The authors put forward the suggestion that each seasonal influenza vaccination may bring in only a limited number of new T cells.

Of note for this clonotype: Antigen unknown.

MiXCR was run by TCRdb on the RT-PCR reads, yielding one entry per CDR3 protein. The sample holds hundreds of thousands of distinct CDR3 sequences, approximately 24% seen once. CDR3 length: 15 amino acids. The germline V gene encodes CDR1 SGHRS and CDR2 YFSETQ. V lost 4 bases to trimming and J lost 2 bases; unmatched junction nucleotides: 6. The material was CD4+ T cells sorted from PBMCs, obtained around 5 days after vaccination. The rearrangement joins TRBV5-1 to TRBJ1-1; 9 nucleotides agree with TRBD1. This clonotype was obtained from a man aged 50 to 60 who received an inactivated influenza vaccine. The CDR3 DNA sequence: TGCGCCAGCAGCCCACAGGGGGCGAGAAACACTGAAGCTTTCTTT. Translation: CASSPQGARNTEAFF.